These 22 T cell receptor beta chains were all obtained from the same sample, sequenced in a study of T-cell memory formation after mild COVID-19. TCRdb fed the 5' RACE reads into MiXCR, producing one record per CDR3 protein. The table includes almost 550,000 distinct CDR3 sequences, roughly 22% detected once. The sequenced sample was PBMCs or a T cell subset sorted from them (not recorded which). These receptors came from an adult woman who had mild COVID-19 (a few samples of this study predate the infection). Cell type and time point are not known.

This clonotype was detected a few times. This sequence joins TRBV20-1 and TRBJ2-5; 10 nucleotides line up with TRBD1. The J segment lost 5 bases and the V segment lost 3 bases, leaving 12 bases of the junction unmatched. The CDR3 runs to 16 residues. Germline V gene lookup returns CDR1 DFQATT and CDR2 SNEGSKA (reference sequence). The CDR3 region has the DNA TGCAGTGCTAGGCGGGACAGGGGACATCGTTTCGAGACCCAGTACTTC. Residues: CSARRDRGHRFETQYF.

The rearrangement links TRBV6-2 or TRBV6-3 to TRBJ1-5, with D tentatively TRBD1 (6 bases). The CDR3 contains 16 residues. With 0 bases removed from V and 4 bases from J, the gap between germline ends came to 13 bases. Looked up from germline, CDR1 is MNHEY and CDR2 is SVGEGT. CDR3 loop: CASSYSGRGANQPQHF. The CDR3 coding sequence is TGTGCCAGCAGTTACTCAGGCAGGGGTGCAAATCAGCCCCAGCATTTT.

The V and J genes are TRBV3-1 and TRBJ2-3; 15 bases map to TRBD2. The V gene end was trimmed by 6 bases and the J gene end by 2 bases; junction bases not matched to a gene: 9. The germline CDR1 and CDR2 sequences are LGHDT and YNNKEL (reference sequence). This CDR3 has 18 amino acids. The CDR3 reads CASRSGLAGGPSTDTQYF. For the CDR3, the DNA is TGTGCCAGCAGGTCGGGACTAGCGGGAGGCCCCTCCACAGATACGCAGTATTTT.

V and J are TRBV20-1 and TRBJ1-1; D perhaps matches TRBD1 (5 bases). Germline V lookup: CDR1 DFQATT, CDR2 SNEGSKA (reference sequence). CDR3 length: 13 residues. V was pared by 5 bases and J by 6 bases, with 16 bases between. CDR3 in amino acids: CSAGGLPGPEAFF. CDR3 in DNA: TGCAGTGCTGGAGGATTACCAGGGCCTGAAGCTTTCTTT.

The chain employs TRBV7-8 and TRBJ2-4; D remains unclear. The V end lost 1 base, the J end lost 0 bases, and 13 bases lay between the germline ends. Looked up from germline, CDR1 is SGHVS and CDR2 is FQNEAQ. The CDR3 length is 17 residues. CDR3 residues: CASSLVNATLAKNIQYF. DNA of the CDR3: TGTGCCAGCAGCTTAGTCAATGCTACCCTAGCCAAAAACATTCAGTACTTC.

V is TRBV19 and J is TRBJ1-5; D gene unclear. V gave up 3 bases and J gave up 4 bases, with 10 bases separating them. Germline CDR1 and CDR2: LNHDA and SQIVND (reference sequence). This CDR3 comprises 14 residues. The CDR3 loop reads CASSINPLNQPQHF. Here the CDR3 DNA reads TGTGCCAGTAGTATCAATCCGTTAAATCAGCCCCAGCATTTT.

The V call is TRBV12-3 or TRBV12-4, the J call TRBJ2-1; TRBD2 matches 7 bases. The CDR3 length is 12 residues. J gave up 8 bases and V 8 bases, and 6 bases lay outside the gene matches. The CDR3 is CASGLELYEQFF. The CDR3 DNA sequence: TGTGCCAGCGGACTAGAGTTATATGAGCAGTTCTTC.

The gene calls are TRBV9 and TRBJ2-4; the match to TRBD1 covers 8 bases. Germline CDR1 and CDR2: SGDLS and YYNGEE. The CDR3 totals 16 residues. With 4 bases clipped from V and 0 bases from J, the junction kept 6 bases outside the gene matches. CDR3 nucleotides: TGTGCCAGCAGCTCTGACAGGGGCCTAGCCAAAAACATTCAGTACTTC. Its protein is CASSSDRGLAKNIQYF.

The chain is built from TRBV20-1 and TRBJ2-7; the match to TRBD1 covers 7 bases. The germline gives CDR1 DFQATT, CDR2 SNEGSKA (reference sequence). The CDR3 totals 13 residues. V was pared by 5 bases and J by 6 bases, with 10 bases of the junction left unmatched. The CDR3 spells CSADRDPALEQYF. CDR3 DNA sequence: TGCAGTGCTGACAGGGACCCCGCGCTCGAGCAGTACTTC.

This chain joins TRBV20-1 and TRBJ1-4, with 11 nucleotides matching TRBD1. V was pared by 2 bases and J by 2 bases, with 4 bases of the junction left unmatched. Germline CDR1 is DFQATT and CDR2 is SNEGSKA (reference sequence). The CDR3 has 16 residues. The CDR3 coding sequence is TGCAGTGCTAGAAGGACAGGGGGCGGCACTAATGAAAAACTGTTTTTT. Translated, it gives CSARRTGGGTNEKLFF.

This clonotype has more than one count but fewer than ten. CDR3 nucleotide sequence: TGTGCCAGCAGCTTGGGCGGTCAGGGGAAGGGGAGCTATGGCTACACCTTC. The encoded protein is CASSLGGQGKGSYGYTF. The chain combines TRBV5-5 with TRBJ1-2; D possibly corresponds to TRBD1 (6 bases). The V end lost 0 bases, the J end lost 4 bases, and 19 bases lay between the germline ends. The CDR3 spans 17 residues. Germline CDR1 SGHKS, CDR2 YYEKEE (reference sequence).

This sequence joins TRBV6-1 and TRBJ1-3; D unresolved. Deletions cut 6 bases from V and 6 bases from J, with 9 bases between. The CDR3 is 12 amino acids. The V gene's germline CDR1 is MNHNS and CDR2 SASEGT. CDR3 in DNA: TGTGCCAGCAGCGCCGCTGCAAACACCATATATTTT. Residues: CASSAAANTIYF.

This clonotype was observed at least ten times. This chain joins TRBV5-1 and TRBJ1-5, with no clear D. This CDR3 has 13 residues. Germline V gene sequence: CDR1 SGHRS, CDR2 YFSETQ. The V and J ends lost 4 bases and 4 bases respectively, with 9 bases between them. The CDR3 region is CASSHGPNQPQHF. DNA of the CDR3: TGCGCCAGCAGCCACGGACCAAATCAGCCCCAGCATTTT.

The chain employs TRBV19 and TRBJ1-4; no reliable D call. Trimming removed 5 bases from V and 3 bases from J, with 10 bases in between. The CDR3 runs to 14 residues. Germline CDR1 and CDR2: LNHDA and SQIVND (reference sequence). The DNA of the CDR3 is TGTGCCAGTAGTGATCCGGGAGCTAATGAAAAACTGTTTTTT. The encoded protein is CASSDPGANEKLFF.

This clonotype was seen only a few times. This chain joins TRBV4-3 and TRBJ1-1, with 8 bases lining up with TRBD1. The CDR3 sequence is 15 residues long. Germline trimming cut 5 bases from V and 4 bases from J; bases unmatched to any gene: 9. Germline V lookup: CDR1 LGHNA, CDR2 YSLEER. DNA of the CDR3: TGCGCCAGCAGCGAAAGGACAGGGTCGATCACTGAAGCTTTCTTT. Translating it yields CASSERTGSITEAFF.

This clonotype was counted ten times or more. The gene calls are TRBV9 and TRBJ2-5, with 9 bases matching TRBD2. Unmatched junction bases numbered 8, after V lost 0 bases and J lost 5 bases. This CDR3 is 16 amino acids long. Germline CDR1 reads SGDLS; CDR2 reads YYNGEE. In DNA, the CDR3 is TGTGCCAGCAGCGTAGACCGTGGACTAGCGTACGAGACCCAGTACTTC. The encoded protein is CASSVDRGLAYETQYF.

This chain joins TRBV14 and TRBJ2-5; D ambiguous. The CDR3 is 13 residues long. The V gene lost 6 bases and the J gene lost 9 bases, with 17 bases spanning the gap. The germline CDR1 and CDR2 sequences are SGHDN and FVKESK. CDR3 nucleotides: TGTGCCAGCAGTTCTGACTGGGGTTGGGCCCAGTACTTC. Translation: CASSSDWGWAQYF.

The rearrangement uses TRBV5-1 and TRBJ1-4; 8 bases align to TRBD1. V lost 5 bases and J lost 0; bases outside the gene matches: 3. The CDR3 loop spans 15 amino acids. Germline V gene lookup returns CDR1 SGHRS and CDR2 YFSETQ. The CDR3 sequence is CASSWDRTTNEKLFF. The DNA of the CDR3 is TGCGCCAGCAGTTGGGACAGGACAACTAATGAAAAACTGTTTTTT.

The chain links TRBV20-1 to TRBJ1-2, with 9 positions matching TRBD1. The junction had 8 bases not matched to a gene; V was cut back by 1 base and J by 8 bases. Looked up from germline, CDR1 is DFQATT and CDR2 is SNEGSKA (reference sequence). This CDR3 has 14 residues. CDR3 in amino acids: CSARALGTGWGYTF. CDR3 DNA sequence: TGCAGTGCTAGAGCACTAGGGACAGGGTGGGGCTACACCTTC.

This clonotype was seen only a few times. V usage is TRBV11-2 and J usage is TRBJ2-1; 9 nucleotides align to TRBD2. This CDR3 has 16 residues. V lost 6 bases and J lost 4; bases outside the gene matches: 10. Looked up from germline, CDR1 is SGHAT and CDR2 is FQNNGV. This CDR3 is CASRPLIAGVYNEQFF. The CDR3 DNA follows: TGTGCCAGCAGACCACTAATAGCGGGGGTATACAATGAGCAGTTCTTC.

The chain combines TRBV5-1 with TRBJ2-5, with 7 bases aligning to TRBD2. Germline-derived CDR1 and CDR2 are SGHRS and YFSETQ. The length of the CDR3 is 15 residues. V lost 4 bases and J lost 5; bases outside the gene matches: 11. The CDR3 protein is CASSAGTTVVETQYF. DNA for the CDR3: TGCGCCAGCAGCGCCGGGACTACCGTGGTGGAGACCCAGTACTTC.

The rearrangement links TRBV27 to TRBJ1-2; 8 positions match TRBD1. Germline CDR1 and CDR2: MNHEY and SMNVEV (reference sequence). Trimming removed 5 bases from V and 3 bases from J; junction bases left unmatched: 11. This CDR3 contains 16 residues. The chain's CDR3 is CASSAGTGGSDYGYTF. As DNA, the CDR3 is TGTGCCAGCAGTGCGGGGACAGGTGGGTCAGACTATGGCTACACCTTC.